Following are 23 T cell receptor beta chains from one sample sequenced in a study of vaccination and CD4 T cells after COVID-19. Treatment indicated: approximately 9-day PBMC culture with coronavirus spike peptide pools or control peptides (ViraFEST assay). No antigen has been assigned to these receptors. Researchers used the Oncomine TCR Beta short-read assay to sequence DNA from cultured CD4+ T cells. TCRdb reprocessed the PCR reads with MiXCR, giving one entry per CDR3 protein. This sample has over 20,000 distinct CDR3 sequences, with around 45% found just once. The sequenced sample was CD4+ T cells from blood, cultured in vitro. The receptors shown here come from a human donor who had recovered from COVID-19.

This clonotype was recorded a few times. The chain recombines TRBV12-3 or TRBV12-4 with TRBJ2-3; D is tentatively TRBD1 or TRBD2 (5 bases each). The V end was cut by 5 bases, the J end by 5 bases, with 26 bases between. The CDR3 contains 18 residues. Written as DNA, the CDR3 is TGTGCCAGCAGTGCCCCCGGGACGTGGATCCCCAAGGAAGATACGCAGTATTTT. This codes for CASSAPGTWIPKEDTQYF.

The chain links TRBV27 to TRBJ1-1, with TRBD1 identical over 7 bases. The length of the CDR3 is 14 residues. Looked up from germline, CDR1 is MNHEY and CDR2 is SMNVEV (reference sequence). The junction had 8 bases not matched to a gene; V was cut back by 3 bases and J by 7 bases. CDR3 in amino acids: CASSLGIGTVEAFF. In nucleotides, the CDR3 is TGTGCCAGCAGTTTGGGGATCGGGACAGTTGAAGCTTTCTTT.

V usage is TRBV6-1 and J usage is TRBJ2-5, with 8 bases lining up with TRBD1. This CDR3 has 16 amino acids. Germline CDR1 reads MNHNS; CDR2 reads SASEGT. Trimming cost V 7 bases and J 1 base; bases outside gene matches: 11. The DNA of the CDR3 is TGTGCCAGCAAGACTCGGGACAGGTTAATCCAAGAGACCCAGTACTTC. Protein sequence: CASKTRDRLIQETQYF.

The chain links TRBV12-3 or TRBV12-4 to TRBJ1-5; D is possibly TRBD1 (6 bases). This CDR3 has 16 amino acids. The V and J ends lost 3 bases and 4 bases respectively, with 16 bases between them. The CDR3 spells CASSFTQGQFNQPQHF. CDR3 coding DNA: TGTGCCAGCAGTTTTACCCAAGGACAGTTTAATCAGCCCCAGCATTTT.

This clonotype has just a few counts. This chain joins TRBV12-5 and TRBJ1-6; D remains unclear. The V gene's germline CDR1 is LGHNT and CDR2 FRNRAP. V lost 5 bases to trimming and J lost 13 bases, with 12 bases between them. The CDR3 is made up of 12 amino acids. The CDR3 reads CASGVGVPPLHF. In DNA form, the CDR3 reads TGTGCTAGTGGTGTTGGGGTACCCCCCCTCCACTTT. Based on the CDR3 plus reference TRBV12-5 and TRBJ1-6, the full variable domain is DARVTQTPRHKVTEMGQEVTMRCQPILGHNTVFWYRQTMMQGLELLAYFRNRAPLDDSGMPKDRFSAEMPDATLATLKIQPSEPRDSAVYFCASGVGVPPLHFGNGTRLTVT.

The chain combines TRBV2 with TRBJ2-4; 11 positions agree with TRBD2. V trimming: 2 bases; J trimming: 2 bases; junction bases outside the gene matches: 5. CDR1 SNHLY and CDR2 FYNNEI come from the germline V gene. The CDR3 totals 17 residues. In DNA, the CDR3 is TGTGCCAGCAGTGAACGGGGACTAGCGGATACCAAAAACATTCAGTACTTC. Its protein product is CASSERGLADTKNIQYF.

V is TRBV7-8 and J is TRBJ2-7; unclear D gene. Trimming removed 1 base from V and 9 bases from J, with 25 bases in between. The CDR3 spans 17 residues. Germline loops: CDR1 SGHVS, CDR2 FQNEAQ. The DNA of the CDR3 is TGTGCCAGCAGCTTAGAACCCCCAGGAATAAATCGAGTTGGGCAGTACTTC. Translated, it gives CASSLEPPGINRVGQYF.

In this sample, this clonotype turned up a few times. CDR3 in amino acids: CASSVGPGRRTGYTF. As DNA, the CDR3 is TGTGCCAGCAGCGTAGGCCCAGGGAGGCGTACTGGCTACACCTTC. The chain links TRBV9 to TRBJ1-2, with D perhaps TRBD1 (5 bases). The CDR3 covers 15 residues. Trimming cost V 0 bases and J 7 bases, with 16 bases left between them. CDR1 SGDLS and CDR2 YYNGEE come from the germline V gene.

The chain links TRBV19 to TRBJ1-2, with TRBD1 as a possible D gene (6 bases). This CDR3 is built from 13 residues. Germline-derived CDR1 and CDR2 are LNHDA and SQIVND (reference sequence). The V end lost 5 bases, the J end lost 6 bases, and 13 bases lay between the germline ends. Here the CDR3 reads CASSAAGENGYTF. The DNA for the CDR3 is TGTGCCAGTAGTGCGGCAGGGGAGAATGGCTACACCTTC.

In DNA form, the CDR3 reads TGTGCCAGCAGATCGGTGGGGACAGGGGGCGTAGGAGTAGGCTACACCTTC. It is translated as CASRSVGTGGVGVGYTF. This chain joins TRBV2 and TRBJ1-2; 12 bases are a match to TRBD1. The CDR3 consists of 17 residues. The V gene's germline CDR1 is SNHLY and CDR2 FYNNEI. The junction had 16 bases not matched to a gene; V was cut back by 6 bases and J by 8 bases.

This chain joins TRBV28 and TRBJ1-1, with 12 bases that match TRBD1. The CDR3 extends over 15 amino acids. Looked up from germline, CDR1 is MDHEN and CDR2 is SYDVKM. With 5 bases clipped from V and 5 bases from J, the junction kept 6 bases outside the gene matches. The CDR3 here is CASSPGQGAKTEAFF. In DNA, the CDR3 is TGTGCCAGCAGTCCGGGACAGGGGGCGAAAACTGAAGCTTTCTTT.

This clonotype was seen a handful of times. J is TRBJ2-7 and V is TRBV7-2; D assignment may be TRBD1 or TRBD2 (5 bases each). Germline assignment: CDR1 SGHTA and CDR2 FQGNSA. The length of the CDR3 is 13 residues. V lost 5 bases, J lost 4 bases, and 12 bases lay in between. The CDR3 protein is CASSRQRGYEQYF. The CDR3 coding sequence is TGTGCCAGCAGCCGACAGAGAGGGTACGAGCAGTACTTC.

The rearrangement uses TRBV7-2 and TRBJ2-5, with D possibly matching TRBD2 (5 bases). There are 13 residues in the CDR3. V was trimmed by 5 bases and J by 2 bases, leaving 9 bases between them. CDR1 and CDR2 (germline): SGHTA, FQGNSA. The CDR3 DNA is TGTGCCAGCAGCAACGGGGTTCAAGAGACCCAGTACTTC. This encodes CASSNGVQETQYF.

This clonotype came up a few times. V gene TRBV28 combines with J gene TRBJ1-6, with 7 bases matching TRBD1. V was pared by 5 bases and J by 8 bases, with 6 bases of the junction left unmatched. Germline CDR1 MDHEN, CDR2 SYDVKM. There are 14 residues in the CDR3. CDR3 nucleotides: TGTGCCAGCAGTCCCGGGGACAGAGATTCACCCCTCCACTTT. Translating gives CASSPGDRDSPLHF.

This clonotype was detected only a few times. The CDR3 nucleotides are TGCGCCAGCAGCCGCGGACAGGGAATGAATGGGGGAGAGACCCAGTACTTC. Residues: CASSRGQGMNGGETQYF. The rearrangement uses TRBV4-1 and TRBJ2-5; TRBD1 aligns across 8 bases. This CDR3 region has 17 residues. Looked up from germline, CDR1 is MGHRA and CDR2 is YSYEKL. J lost 4 bases, V lost 4 bases, and 14 bases had no gene match.

CDR3 protein: CASSLAGQINEKLFF. The CDR3 DNA reads TGTGCCAGCAGCTTAGCGGGACAAATTAATGAAAAACTGTTTTTT. V usage is TRBV7-9 and J usage is TRBJ1-4; D perhaps matches TRBD1 (6 bases). Germline V gives CDR1 SEHNR, CDR2 FQNEAQ (reference sequence). Trimming took off 0 bases at V and 4 bases at J, with 9 bases between the two ends. The CDR3 sequence is 15 residues long. Drawing the rest from reference TRBV7-9 and TRBJ1-4, the complete variable domain is DTGVSQNPRHKITKRGQNVTFRCDPISEHNRLYWYRQTLGQGPEFLTYFQNEAQLEKSRLLSDRFSAERPKGSFSTLEIQRTEQGDSAMYLCASSLAGQINEKLFFGSGTQLSVL.

This chain connects TRBV4-3 to TRBJ2-3; 14 nucleotides match TRBD2. The CDR3 sequence is 19 residues long. Germline V gene data show CDR1 as LGHNA and CDR2 as YSLEER. V lost 5 bases to trimming and J lost 3 bases; unmatched junction nucleotides: 13. The CDR3 spells CASSDRNLGTSGSTDTQYF. The CDR3 coding sequence is TGCGCCAGCAGCGACAGAAACCTCGGGACTAGCGGGAGTACAGATACGCAGTATTTT.

The genes are TRBV28 and TRBJ1-1, with D possibly TRBD1 on 6 matching bases. The CDR3 covers 13 residues. The germline CDR1 and CDR2 sequences are MDHEN and SYDVKM. V lost 3 bases and J 7 bases, leaving 12 bases between the germline ends. The CDR3 loop reads CASSFRRTVEAFF. CDR3 nucleotide sequence: TGTGCCAGCAGTTTCCGCAGGACAGTTGAAGCTTTCTTT. Full variable domain (remainder filled in from reference TRBV28 and TRBJ1-1): DVKVTQSSRYLVKRTGEKVFLECVQDMDHENMFWYRQDPGLGLRLIYFSYDVKMKEKGDIPEGYSVSREKKERFSLILESASTNQTSMYLCASSFRRTVEAFFGQGTRLTVV.

The chain carries TRBV2 and TRBJ2-5; D remains unclear. This CDR3 is built from 13 residues. Between the trimmed V and J ends, which lost 3 bases and 3 bases, there was a span of 8 bases. Germline V lookup: CDR1 SNHLY, CDR2 FYNNEI. This CDR3 reads CASSEHSKETQYF. The DNA of the CDR3 is TGTGCCAGCAGTGAGCATAGCAAAGAGACCCAGTACTTC.

In its sample, this clonotype was seen a few times. The genes are TRBV6-5 and TRBJ2-2; 10 nucleotides line up with TRBD1. Germline V gene sequence: CDR1 MNHEY, CDR2 SVGAGI. The CDR3 loop spans 20 amino acids. The ends lost 1 base at V and 4 bases at J; junction bases unmatched: 15. The DNA of the CDR3 is TGTGCCAGCAGTTACTTAAAAGGGACAGGGGTATCGGGGGGCACCGGGGAGCTGTTTTTT. Amino acid sequence: CASSYLKGTGVSGGTGELFF.

This clonotype showed up just once. This chain connects TRBV24-1 to TRBJ2-2, with D maybe TRBD2 (5 bases). This CDR3 comprises 16 residues. V shed 1 base and J shed 0 bases, with 8 bases lying between them. Germline CDR1 reads KGHDR; CDR2 reads SFDVKD. The CDR3 bases are TGTGCCACCAGTGATTTATTCGGGGCGAACACCGGGGAGCTGTTTTTT. Amino acid sequence: CATSDLFGANTGELFF.

This clonotype has just a few counts. The J gene is TRBJ1-1, the V gene TRBV7-6; D remains unclear. The length of the CDR3 is 16 residues. CDR1 and CDR2 (germline): SGHVS, FNYEAQ. V dropped 5 bases and J dropped 5 bases, with 21 bases sitting between them. CDR3 sequence: CASSLNRKGGETEAFF. The CDR3 DNA is TGTGCCAGCAGCCTCAATCGGAAGGGTGGGGAAACTGAAGCTTTCTTT.

The chain recombines TRBV6-1 with TRBJ2-5; 10 nucleotides match TRBD2. This CDR3 is 15 amino acids long. Germline CDR1 is MNHNS and CDR2 is SASEGT. After removal of 1 base from V and 5 bases from J, the junction contained 4 bases not matched to a gene. The CDR3 region is CASSEGGAGGETQYF. The DNA for the CDR3 is TGTGCCAGCAGTGAAGGAGGAGCGGGAGGGGAGACCCAGTACTTC.